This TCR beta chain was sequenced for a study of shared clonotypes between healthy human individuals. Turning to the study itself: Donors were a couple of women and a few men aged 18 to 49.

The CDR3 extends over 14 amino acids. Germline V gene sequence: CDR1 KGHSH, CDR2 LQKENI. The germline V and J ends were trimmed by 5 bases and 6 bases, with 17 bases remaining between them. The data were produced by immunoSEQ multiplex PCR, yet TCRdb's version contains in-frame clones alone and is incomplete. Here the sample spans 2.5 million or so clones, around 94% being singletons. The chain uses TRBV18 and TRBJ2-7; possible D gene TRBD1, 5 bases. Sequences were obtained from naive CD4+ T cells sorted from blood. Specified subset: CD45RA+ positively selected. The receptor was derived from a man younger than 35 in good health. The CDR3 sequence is CASSTEQVNAEQYF. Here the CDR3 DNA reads TGTGCCAGCTCAACGGAACAGGTTAATGCCGAGCAGTACTTC.